One and the same sample provided the 29 T cell receptor beta chains below, sequenced in a study of identical twins. One entry per CDR3 protein results from TCRdb running MiXCR on the 5' RACE reads. The sample carries 550,000 to 800,000 distinct CDR3 sequences, 7% to 7.5% recorded once. These data also formed part of another study, on yellow fever vaccine responses in identical twins.

Sequenced input: PBMCs. The receptors shown here come from a woman under 30 in good health.

The J gene is TRBJ2-3, the V gene TRBV20-1, with TRBD1 matching 9 bases. CDR1 is DFQATT and CDR2 is SNEGSKA in the germline V gene (reference sequence). With V trimmed by 6 bases and J by 0 bases, 4 bases remained unmatched. This CDR3 contains 14 residues. CDR3 sequence: CSANDRGSTDTQYF. The CDR3 DNA is TGCAGTGCCAATGACAGGGGGAGCACAGATACGCAGTATTTT.

The gene calls are TRBV6-1 and TRBJ1-4; D remains ambiguous. This CDR3 is 12 amino acids long. V dropped 6 bases and J dropped 11 bases, with 13 bases sitting between them. The germline gives CDR1 MNHNS, CDR2 SASEGT. The CDR3 loop reads CASSADLLKLFF. The CDR3 DNA reads as TGTGCCAGCAGCGCCGACCTTCTGAAACTGTTTTTT.

This clonotype has a count of ten or more. This chain links TRBV27 with TRBJ1-6, with D possibly TRBD1 on 5 matching bases. The CDR3 length is 14 residues. V dropped 7 bases and J dropped 7 bases, with 14 bases sitting between them. CDR1 is MNHEY and CDR2 is SMNVEV in the germline V gene (reference sequence). The CDR3 sequence: CASNPGTGNSPLHF. DNA of the CDR3: TGTGCCAGCAATCCCGGGACCGGGAATTCACCCCTCCACTTT.

This clonotype was detected many times. This chain connects TRBV5-5 to TRBJ2-2; 12 nucleotides match TRBD2. After removal of 4 bases from V and 3 bases from J, the junction contained 7 bases not matched to a gene. The CDR3 sequence is 17 residues long. From germline, CDR1 is SGHKS and CDR2 YYEKEE (reference sequence). CDR3 region: CASSLTSGGTYTGELFF. CDR3 in DNA: TGTGCCAGCAGCCTTACTAGCGGGGGGACCTACACCGGGGAGCTGTTTTTT.

This clonotype has a count of ten or more. The chain has TRBV7-2 and TRBJ2-7; D gene unclear. Trimming took off 4 bases at V and 2 bases at J, with 12 bases between the two ends. CDR1 and CDR2 (germline): SGHTA, FQGNSA. This CDR3 region has 14 residues. The CDR3 sequence: CASSSNRAAYEQYF. In DNA, the CDR3 is TGTGCCAGCAGCTCCAACCGGGCTGCCTACGAGCAGTACTTC.

This sequence joins TRBV5-1 and TRBJ2-1, with D maybe TRBD1 (6 bases). Germline-derived CDR1 and CDR2 are SGHRS and YFSETQ. The CDR3 runs 13 residues. Between the trimmed V and J ends, which lost 3 bases and 9 bases, there was a span of 13 bases. CDR3 residues: CASSSDRHSEQFF. Written as DNA, the CDR3 is TGCGCCAGCAGCTCAGACAGGCACAGTGAGCAGTTCTTC.

This clonotype was seen only a few times. The genes are TRBV6-2 or TRBV6-3 and TRBJ2-1; 10 bases agree with TRBD2. The CDR3 covers 14 residues. Germline-derived CDR1 and CDR2 are MNHEY and SVGEGT. V was clipped by 7 bases and J by 9 bases; unmatched bases: 9. The CDR3 region has the DNA TGTGCCAGCATCAGGCTAGCGGGAGCTAGTGAGCAGTTCTTC. Amino acids: CASIRLAGASEQFF.

This clonotype was counted at least ten times. V usage is TRBV20-1 and J usage is TRBJ1-5; TRBD1 might be the D (5 bases). Germline loops: CDR1 DFQATT, CDR2 SNEGSKA (reference sequence). The CDR3 length is 13 residues. The germline V and J ends were trimmed by 1 base and 4 bases, with 8 bases remaining between them. The CDR3 sequence: CSARGQLNQPQHF. The CDR3 nucleotides are TGCAGTGCTAGAGGACAGCTTAATCAGCCCCAGCATTTT.

This clonotype was counted ten times or more. The gene calls are TRBV10-3 and TRBJ2-1, with 11 bases fitting TRBD2. With 0 bases clipped from V and 6 bases from J, the junction kept 4 bases outside the gene matches. The germline CDR1 and CDR2 sequences are ENHRY and SYGVKD. This CDR3 has 16 residues. CDR3 loop: CAISESTSGNINEQFF. In nucleotides, the CDR3 is TGTGCCATCAGTGAGTCGACTAGCGGGAACATCAATGAGCAGTTCTTC.

This clonotype was found many times. The rearrangement links TRBV3-1 to TRBJ1-2; the D gene is possibly TRBD1 (6 bases). V was pared by 3 bases and J by 8 bases, with 19 bases between. The CDR3 totals 15 residues. Per the germline V gene, CDR1 is LGHDT and CDR2 is YNNKEL (reference sequence). The CDR3 sequence: CASSHSWTENQGYTF. The CDR3 DNA reads TGTGCCAGCAGCCACTCTTGGACAGAAAATCAGGGCTACACCTTC.

This clonotype was detected ten times or more. V and J are TRBV7-8 and TRBJ2-7; possible D gene TRBD2, 6 bases. The V gene lost 3 bases and the J gene lost 4 bases, with 22 bases spanning the gap. CDR3 length: 17 residues. Germline lookup yields CDR1 SGHVS and CDR2 FQNEAQ. CDR3 sequence: CASSFWGDFLPIYEQYV. The CDR3 nucleotides read TGTGCCAGCAGCTTCTGGGGGGACTTTCTACCTATTTACGAGCAGTACGTC.

DNA for the CDR3: TGCGCCAGCAGTGAAAAGTGGGACTACGAGCAGTACGTC. Its translation is CASSEKWDYEQYV. The chain recombines TRBV10-1 with TRBJ2-7; D uncertain. Germline CDR1 WNHNN, CDR2 SYGVQD (reference sequence). V lost 3 bases and J 3 bases, leaving 9 bases between the germline ends. This CDR3 contains 13 residues.

This clonotype turned up a few times. The chain couples TRBV20-1 to TRBJ1-1; D possibly corresponds to TRBD1 (5 bases). Germline loops: CDR1 DFQATT, CDR2 SNEGSKA (reference sequence). V lost 1 base to trimming and J lost 4 bases, with 13 bases between them. This CDR3 is 14 amino acids long. This CDR3 is CSARGGRGGTEAFF. The CDR3 DNA reads as TGCAGTGCTAGAGGTGGGCGGGGGGGCACTGAAGCTTTCTTT.

This clonotype came up a few times. The chain employs TRBV9 and TRBJ2-3; tentative D call: TRBD1 (5 bases). This CDR3 has 15 residues. Germline CDR1 and CDR2: SGDLS and YYNGEE. V gave up 2 bases and J gave up 2 bases, with 12 bases separating them. CDR3 DNA: TGTGCCAGCAGCGTCGGGCCTGGGGCCACAGATACGCAGTATTTT. It encodes CASSVGPGATDTQYF.

The chain carries TRBV20-1 and TRBJ2-4, with 15 bases lining up with TRBD2. The CDR3 sequence is 22 residues long. Germline CDR1 and CDR2: DFQATT and SNEGSKA (reference sequence). Germline trimming cut 0 bases from V and 1 base from J; bases unmatched to any gene: 16. This CDR3 is CSARDHPSRGTSGGPAKNIQYF. Here the CDR3 DNA reads TGCAGTGCTAGAGATCACCCTTCTCGTGGGACTAGCGGGGGGCCCGCCAAAAACATTCAGTACTTC.

The J gene is TRBJ2-3, the V gene TRBV18; D gene unclear. CDR3 length: 14 residues. Trimming stripped 4 bases from V and 2 bases from J, with 10 bases between. Per germline, CDR1 KGHSH and CDR2 LQKENI. The CDR3 bases are TGTGCCAGCTCACTTAGTTACATCACAGATACGCAGTATTTT. It codes for CASSLSYITDTQYF.

This clonotype has a handful of counts. The chain couples TRBV20-1 to TRBJ2-3; 13 bases line up with TRBD2. Germline V lookup: CDR1 DFQATT, CDR2 SNEGSKA (reference sequence). The CDR3 spans 15 residues. Losses at the gene ends were 6 bases for V and 4 bases for J; bases not matched to a gene: 7. CDR3 nucleotides: TGCAGTGCAATTCGGACTAGCGGGAGTGCAGATACGCAGTATTTT. Protein: CSAIRTSGSADTQYF.

The rearrangement links TRBV24-1 to TRBJ2-1; D gene unclear. The CDR3 loop spans 12 amino acids. V shed 7 bases and J shed 7 bases, with 10 bases lying between them. Germline CDR1 and CDR2: KGHDR and SFDVKD. In DNA form, the CDR3 reads TGTGCCACCAGCAAGGGTTGGAATGAGCAGTTCTTC. It specifies CATSKGWNEQFF.

The chain uses TRBV28 and TRBJ1-5; D is ambiguous. The CDR3 is made up of 15 amino acids. V gave up 2 bases and J gave up 6 bases, with 14 bases separating them. Germline V CDR1 and CDR2: MDHEN, SYDVKM. CDR3 bases: TGTGCCAGCAGTTTAGAGTACAGTCTCGGTCAGCCCCAGCATTTT. Its translation: CASSLEYSLGQPQHF.

This clonotype occurred a few times. The rearrangement joins TRBV5-1 to TRBJ2-1; 11 positions agree with TRBD2. V lost 4 bases, J lost 5 bases, and 5 bases stayed unmatched. The CDR3 length is 15 residues. Germline V gene lookup returns CDR1 SGHRS and CDR2 YFSETQ. The DNA for the CDR3 is TGCGCCAGCAGCCTTCTAGCGGGGGGCCACAATGAGCAGTTCTTC. Translated: CASSLLAGGHNEQFF.

This clonotype was detected many times. This chain links TRBV12-3 or TRBV12-4 with TRBJ1-3; D is unclear. The V gene lost 4 bases and the J gene lost 0 bases, with 7 bases spanning the gap. The CDR3 has 14 amino acids. CDR3 residues: CASSSLGSGNTIYF. In DNA, the CDR3 is TGTGCCAGCAGTTCCCTCGGCTCTGGAAACACCATATATTTT.

V usage is TRBV5-1 and J usage is TRBJ2-2, with D perhaps matching TRBD2 (6 bases). The CDR3 covers 16 residues. V was pared by 5 bases and J by 0 bases, with 14 bases between. Germline V gene sequence: CDR1 SGHRS, CDR2 YFSETQ. The CDR3 nucleotides are TGCGCCAGCAGTCAACTAGCTGACGCGAACACCGGGGAGCTGTTTTTT. It encodes CASSQLADANTGELFF.

The chain employs TRBV7-6 and TRBJ2-1; D is ambiguous. V lost 3 bases and J 5 bases, leaving 14 bases between the germline ends. The CDR3 has 15 residues. Germline V CDR1 and CDR2: SGHVS, FNYEAQ. CDR3: CASSFWDSGNNEQFF. DNA for the CDR3: TGTGCCAGCAGCTTTTGGGATTCTGGCAACAATGAGCAGTTCTTC.

This clonotype was seen a handful of times. The chain couples TRBV20-1 to TRBJ1-2; TRBD1 matches 8 bases. The germline gives CDR1 DFQATT, CDR2 SNEGSKA (reference sequence). The CDR3 runs to 13 residues. With 0 bases clipped from V and 8 bases from J, the junction kept 5 bases outside the gene matches. The CDR3 DNA reads TGCAGTGCTAGAGAGGACAGGGCTCTGGGCTACACCTTC. Translating gives CSAREDRALGYTF.

This clonotype was recorded at least ten times. The chain joins TRBV28 to TRBJ2-3, with D unclear. From germline, CDR1 is MDHEN and CDR2 SYDVKM. V was shortened by 7 bases and J by 0 bases, with 11 bases between the two germline ends. The CDR3 has 14 amino acids. CDR3 sequence reads: CASTKRTSTDTQYF. For the CDR3, the DNA is TGTGCCAGCACCAAACGTACCAGCACAGATACGCAGTATTTT.

DNA for the CDR3: TGCAGTGCTAGACGGCTGCTCACGGGGGATACGCAGTATTTT. Protein: CSARRLLTGDTQYF. The chain has TRBV20-1 and TRBJ2-3; maybe TRBD2 (5 bases). The CDR3 runs to 14 residues. Germline V gene data show CDR1 as DFQATT and CDR2 as SNEGSKA (reference sequence). V was clipped by 2 bases and J by 6 bases, with 15 bases between them.

This clonotype turned up a few times. The chain uses TRBV12-3 or TRBV12-4 and TRBJ2-1; 9 bases are shared with TRBD1. V lost 6 bases, J lost 1 base, and 4 bases stayed unmatched. The CDR3 runs 15 residues. The CDR3 spells CASRSGTGSYNEQFF. The CDR3 DNA is TGTGCCAGCAGGAGCGGGACAGGGTCCTACAATGAGCAGTTCTTC.

This clonotype was observed many times. The chain is built from TRBV6-1 and TRBJ2-3, with 12 bases identical to TRBD2. V was pared by 2 bases and J by 0 bases, with 6 bases of the junction left unmatched. CDR3 length equals 18 residues. CDR1 MNHNS and CDR2 SASEGT come from the germline V gene. The DNA for the CDR3 is TGTGCCAGCAGTGAAATACCCGGGACTAGCGGGAGCACAGATACGCAGTATTTT. Protein: CASSEIPGTSGSTDTQYF.

The rearrangement links TRBV24-1 to TRBJ1-4; 12 nucleotides agree with TRBD1. The V and J ends lost 4 bases and 8 bases, in that order; junction bases with no gene match: 13. The CDR3 totals 18 residues. Per germline, CDR1 KGHDR and CDR2 SFDVKD. The CDR3 sequence is CATSDGRGQGADKEKLFF. The CDR3 DNA reads TGTGCCACCAGTGACGGGAGGGGACAGGGGGCTGACAAGGAAAAACTGTTTTTT.